The 17 T cell receptor beta chains given below trace back to one sample, sequenced in a study of blood T cell repertoires in COVID-19. The table came from immunoSEQ multiplex PCR; TCRdb's copy has only in-frame clones and leaves some out. The data show about 170,000 clones, 79% seen once. Sequencing was performed on PBMCs or T cells enriched from blood (not recorded which). Source of these receptors: a woman in her 70s in a cohort exposed to, infected with or recovered from COVID-19 (not recorded which).

The chain has TRBV4-2 and TRBJ2-4; perhaps TRBD2 as D (6 bases). Trimming pared 2 bases from V and 1 base from J, leaving 18 bases between. The CDR3 is 18 residues long. Germline loops: CDR1 LGHNA, CDR2 YNFKEQ. CDR3 loop: CASSQISGTGVAKNIQYF. CDR3 nucleotide sequence: TGTGCCAGCAGCCAAATATCCGGGACGGGAGTGGCCAAAAACATTCAGTACTTC.

The chain has TRBV4-3 and TRBJ1-6, with D unclear. The CDR3 is 15 amino acids. With 0 bases removed from V and 8 bases from J, the gap between germline ends came to 11 bases. CDR1 LGHNA and CDR2 YSLEER come from the germline V gene. The CDR3 region is CASSQDTRLDSPLHF. In nucleotides, the CDR3 is TGCGCCAGCAGCCAAGATACCAGGTTGGATTCACCCCTCCACTTT.

The J gene is TRBJ1-6, the V gene TRBV5-6; TRBD1 aligns across 8 bases. The CDR3 has 15 amino acids. Germline loops: CDR1 SGHDT, CDR2 YYEEEE. V lost 4 bases to trimming and J lost 6 bases; unmatched junction nucleotides: 6. The CDR3 nucleotides read TGTGCCAGCAGCGTGGGACAGGTTCGTAATTCACCCCTCCACTTT. Translated: CASSVGQVRNSPLHF.

V and J are TRBV18 and TRBJ1-2; no clear D. Trimming stripped 5 bases from V and 8 bases from J, with 15 bases between. The CDR3 is 13 amino acids. The germline V gene encodes CDR1 KGHSH and CDR2 LQKENI. The CDR3 here is CASSAQDTRGYTF. In DNA form, the CDR3 reads TGTGCCAGCTCAGCCCAGGATACTAGGGGCTACACCTTC.

This clone occurred a few times. The rearrangement links TRBV6-2 or TRBV6-3 to TRBJ1-1; 7 bases align to TRBD1. The length of the CDR3 is 15 residues. J was trimmed by 0 bases and V by 5 bases; bases with no gene match: 6. Germline V gives CDR1 MNHEY, CDR2 SVGEGT. This chain's CDR3 is CASSVQGTLNTEAFF. In DNA form, the CDR3 reads TGTGCCAGCAGTGTACAGGGGACGTTGAACACTGAAGCTTTCTTT.

The chain employs TRBV28 and TRBJ2-1, with TRBD2 identical over 14 bases. Germline CDR1 reads MDHEN; CDR2 reads SYDVKM. The CDR3 runs to 15 residues. J lost 9 bases, V lost 5 bases, and 6 bases had no gene match. CDR3 bases: TGTGCCAGCAGTCTCGGGACTAGCGGGAGAGGTGAGCAGTTCTTC. Translation gives CASSLGTSGRGEQFF.

The CDR3 protein is CASSQGHGSAEAFF. DNA of the CDR3: TGTGCCAGCAGCCAAGGGCATGGGAGCGCTGAAGCTTTCTTT. The chain joins TRBV14 to TRBJ1-1; D gene ambiguous. CDR3 length equals 14 residues. In germline, CDR1 is SGHDN, CDR2 FVKESK. Trimming stripped 1 base from V and 6 bases from J, with 12 bases between.

V gene TRBV6-5 combines with J gene TRBJ2-7; weak D call: TRBD1 (5 bases). The CDR3 loop spans 12 amino acids. The germline V and J ends were trimmed by 6 bases and 2 bases, with 8 bases remaining between them. The germline V gene has CDR1 MNHEY and CDR2 SVGAGI. The CDR3 loop reads CASSRVTYEQYF. The CDR3 DNA reads as TGTGCCAGCAGCAGGGTTACCTACGAGCAGTACTTC.

V gene TRBV5-1 combines with J gene TRBJ1-5; D remains ambiguous. The CDR3 loop spans 17 amino acids. Between the trimmed V and J ends, which lost 4 bases and 0 bases, there was a span of 17 bases. Germline CDR1 and CDR2: SGHRS and YFSETQ. The CDR3 nucleotides read TGCGCCAGCAGCGAGGGCCTAGGTCGGGGTAGCAATCAGCCCCAGCATTTT. It codes for CASSEGLGRGSNQPQHF. Variable domain in full (rest from reference TRBV5-1 and TRBJ1-5): KAGVTQTPRYLIKTRGQQVTLSCSPISGHRSVSWYQQTPGQGLQFLFEYFSETQRNKGNFPGRFSGRQFSNSRSEMNVSTLELGDSALYLCASSEGLGRGSNQPQHFGDGTRLSIL.

The gene calls are TRBV28 and TRBJ1-2; perhaps TRBD1 as D (6 bases). Trimming stripped 8 bases from V and 3 bases from J, with 16 bases between. Germline V gene sequence: CDR1 MDHEN, CDR2 SYDVKM. CDR3 length: 14 residues. The CDR3 DNA follows: TGTGCCAGCGTCAGGACAGAAGAGTACTATGGCTACACCTTC. Its translation: CASVRTEEYYGYTF.

The chain is built from TRBV28 and TRBJ1-2, with 12 bases identical to TRBD1. This CDR3 is 17 amino acids long. CDR1 MDHEN and CDR2 SYDVKM come from the germline V gene. V gave up 5 bases and J gave up 3 bases; unmatched junction bases: 10. DNA of the CDR3: TGTGCCAGCAGTGTTCCCGGGACAGGGGGCGCGGACTATGGCTACACCTTC. Its protein is CASSVPGTGGADYGYTF.

The chain uses TRBV7-9 and TRBJ2-1; the match to TRBD2 covers 8 bases. Germline CDR1 is SEHNR and CDR2 is FQNEAQ (reference sequence). With 5 bases clipped from V and 4 bases from J, the junction kept 4 bases outside the gene matches. The CDR3 loop spans 14 amino acids. The CDR3 coding sequence is TGTGCCAGCAGCCCCGGGGGGGGGTACAATGAGCAGTTCTTC. It codes for CASSPGGGYNEQFF.

The V gene is TRBV30, the J gene TRBJ2-7; 9 bases map to TRBD2. In germline, CDR1 is GTSNPN, CDR2 SVGIG (reference sequence). With 2 bases clipped from V and 4 bases from J, the junction kept 9 bases outside the gene matches. The CDR3 has 15 amino acids. CDR3 region: CAWSRGSSGVYEQYF. The CDR3 DNA reads as TGTGCCTGGAGTAGGGGCTCTAGCGGGGTTTACGAGCAGTACTTC.

The sample holds one count of this clone. The chain joins TRBV2 to TRBJ1-4; no clear D. Germline CDR1 is SNHLY and CDR2 is FYNNEI. Trimming left V 7 bases short and J 5 bases short, with 11 bases between. The CDR3 is 13 residues long. The CDR3 reads CASTEATNEKLFF. In DNA, the CDR3 is TGTGCCAGCACGGAGGCGACCAATGAAAAACTGTTTTTT. The full variable domain, with the rest looked up from reference TRBV2 and TRBJ1-4, is EPEVTQTPSHQVTQMGQEVILRCVPISNHLYFYWYRQILGQKVEFLVSFYNNEISEKSEIFDDQFSVERPDGSNFTLKIRSTKLEDSAMYFCASTEATNEKLFFGSGTQLSVL.

This sequence joins TRBV15 and TRBJ2-5, with D possibly matching TRBD2 (7 bases). There are 14 residues in the CDR3. V lost 3 bases and J lost 5, with 13 bases in between. The germline V gene has CDR1 LNHNV and CDR2 YYDKDF (reference sequence). The CDR3 spells CATSSSPGGETQYF. DNA for the CDR3: TGTGCCACCAGCAGCTCGCCGGGGGGCGAGACCCAGTACTTC.

This clone was found once. This chain connects TRBV6-2 or TRBV6-3 to TRBJ2-1; no definite D call. The V end was cut by 6 bases, the J end by 4 bases, with 16 bases between. The CDR3 totals 15 residues. Germline CDR1 and CDR2: MNHEY and SVGEGT. The DNA for the CDR3 is TGTGCCAGCAGCGCTCAGGTTCCTGGTTACAATGAGCAGTTCTTC. Amino acids: CASSAQVPGYNEQFF.

The chain is built from TRBV7-3 and TRBJ1-1, with D tentatively TRBD1 (5 bases). CDR1 is SGHTA and CDR2 is FQGTGA in the germline V gene. This CDR3 has 14 residues. The ends were cut back, 0 bases at V and 3 bases at J, with 8 bases in the middle. The CDR3 protein is CASSLTGADTEAFF. The DNA for the CDR3 is TGTGCCAGCAGCTTAACTGGGGCTGACACTGAAGCTTTCTTT.